This section outlines one T cell receptor beta chain sequence together with its context. Its antigen remains undetermined. No clone much larger than this one lies a single base away; base qualities are absent. TCRbeta CDR3 regions were amplified from genomic DNA by means of the immunoSEQ Assay, a bias-controlled multiplex PCR. For the original study's pipeline: Within the assay, amplification of reference gene primers was used to estimate how many nucleated cells each sample contained. Sequence reads were collapsed and filtered to measure the absolute abundance of every unique TCRbeta CDR3 rearrangement. For each sample, productive Simpson clonality was calculated as the square root of Simpson's diversity index across productive rearrangements. The immuneACCESS repertoire file appears here via TCRdb, limited to in-frame rearrangements. These files lack a portion of the clones; in checked studies, under half of the deficit traces to unresolved V genes, and the cause of the others is not known. V, J and clone size reflect that table, while D and trimming were determined from the DNA. The table for this sample lists around 71,000 clones; about three quarters of them were counted only once. The top ten hold around 28% of the sample.

The collaborating institutions used their own protocols to collect whole blood in K2EDTA tubes. For TCRbeta analysis, collaborators shipped samples in one of three forms: frozen whole blood, isolated PBMCs, or DNA extracted from either of those sample types. This record comes from a study of blood T cell repertoires in COVID-19 (TCRdb year 2020). Regarding the complete study: The collaborator samples originated in the United States, Italy and Spain and spanned the acute and convalescent phases of COVID-19. The prospective study material was composed of cDNA or gDNA derived from T cells, B-cell-depleted T cells, or PBMCs. Deeply sampled blood TCRbeta repertoires from subjects exposed to, actively infected with, or recovered from COVID-19 were included in the dataset. The repertoires were released in a freely available public database meant as a resource for research on the immune response to SARS-CoV-2. Samples came from the ongoing ImmuneRACE study (first 160 participants) plus 1,254 subjects from 6 global collaborators. The sample metadata nearly always contained a de-identified subject ID, COVID-19 status, age in years and sex. Where HLA class I and class II types were available, the types were taken from metadata supplied by the sample provider, not from assay-based typing. General findings and caveats noted by the study authors: The amount of clinical and demographic metadata varied by source and participant and was provided uncurated.

Inclusive of the bounding cysteine and phenylalanine, the CDR3 is 15 residues long. The retained sequence is limited to the CDR3, 45 bases, with the frame set at the first base. CDR1 and CDR2 (SGHRS, YFSETQ) derive from the germline V gene. V is cut back by 4 bases and J by 0 bases, with 5 bases in the junction unmatched. The TCR sequence derives from an elderly woman with active or convalescent COVID-19. Sequencing was carried out using peripheral blood. The V and J genes are TRBV5-1 and TRBJ2-7, and 9 junction bases match TRBD1. At the DNA level, the sequence is TGCGCCAGCAGCGCCGGGACAGGGAGCTCCTACGAGCAGTACTTC. Translated, it gives CASSAGTGSSYEQYF. Supplemented by the reference TRBV5-1 and TRBJ2-7 proteins around the CDR3, the complete variable domain is KAGVTQTPRYLIKTRGQQVTLSCSPISGHRSVSWYQQTPGQGLQFLFEYFSETQRNKGNFPGRFSGRQFSNSRSEMNVSTLELGDSALYLCASSAGTGSSYEQYFGPGTRLTVT.